Here is one T cell receptor (beta chain) with its context. The source of the sample is a study of blood T cell repertoires in COVID-19. The ends lost 2 bases at V and 0 bases at J; junction bases unmatched: 4. The CDR3 contains 15 residues. Looked up from germline, CDR1 is MNHEY and CDR2 is SMNVEV (reference sequence). How the authors handled the data: Reference gene primers were amplified, and this amplification served to estimate nucleated cell counts. TCRdb keeps only in-frame clones here, not all; method: immunoSEQ multiplex PCR. Clone size and the V and J calls come from that table; the DNA yielded D and trimming. The sample holds some 200,000 clones, about 87% seen once.

This receptor was obtained from a man between 65 and 85 years old with acute or convalescent COVID-19. V usage is TRBV27 and J usage is TRBJ2-7; TRBD2 matches 7 bases. The specimen was peripheral blood. For the CDR3, the DNA is TGTGCCAGCAGTTTAGGTGGGAGGGGCTCCTACGAGCAGTACTTC. As protein: CASSLGGRGSYEQYF.